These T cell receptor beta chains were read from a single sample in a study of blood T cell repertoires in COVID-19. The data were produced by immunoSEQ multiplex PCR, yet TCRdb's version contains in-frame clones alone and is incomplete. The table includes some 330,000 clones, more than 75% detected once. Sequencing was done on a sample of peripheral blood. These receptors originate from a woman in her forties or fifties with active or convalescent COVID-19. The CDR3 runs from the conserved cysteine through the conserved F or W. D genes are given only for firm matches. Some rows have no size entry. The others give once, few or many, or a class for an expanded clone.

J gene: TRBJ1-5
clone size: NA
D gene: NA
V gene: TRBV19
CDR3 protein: CASTQSPRLYLPQHF
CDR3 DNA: TGTGCCAGTACCCAGTCGCCCCGCCTTTATCTGCCCCAGCATTTT

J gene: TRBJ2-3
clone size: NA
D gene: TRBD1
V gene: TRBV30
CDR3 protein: CAWSGQGARSDTQYF
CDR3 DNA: TGTGCCTGGAGCGGACAGGGGGCGCGCTCAGATACGCAGTATTTT

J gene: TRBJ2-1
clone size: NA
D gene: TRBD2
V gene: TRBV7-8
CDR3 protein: CASSLAPPGLARLGEQFF
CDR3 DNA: TGTGCCAGCAGCTTAGCCCCTCCGGGACTAGCTAGGTTAGGTGAGCAGTTCTTC

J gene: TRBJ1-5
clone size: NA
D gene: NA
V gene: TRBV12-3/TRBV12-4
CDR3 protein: CASSLAQDQPQHF
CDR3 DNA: TGTGCCAGCAGTTTAGCGCAGGATCAGCCCCAGCATTTT

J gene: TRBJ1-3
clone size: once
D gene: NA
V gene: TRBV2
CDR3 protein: CASHTGQSHGNTIYF
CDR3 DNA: TGTGCCAGCCACACCGGACAGAGCCACGGAAACACCATATATTTT

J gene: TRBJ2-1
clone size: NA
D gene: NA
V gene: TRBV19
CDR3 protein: CASSIEVWPTYNEQFF
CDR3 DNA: TGTGCCAGTAGTATAGAAGTCTGGCCCACCTACAATGAGCAGTTCTTC

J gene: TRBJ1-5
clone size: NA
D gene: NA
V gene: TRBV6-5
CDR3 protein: CASRRGTNQPQHF
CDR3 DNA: TGTGCCAGCAGGCGCGGGACGAATCAGCCCCAGCATTTT

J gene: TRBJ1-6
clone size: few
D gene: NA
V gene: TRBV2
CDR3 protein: CASSATRLNNSPLHF
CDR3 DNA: TGTGCCAGCAGTGCGACAAGGCTAAATAATTCACCCCTCCACTTT

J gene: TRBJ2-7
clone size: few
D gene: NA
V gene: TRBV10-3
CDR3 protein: CAISDMEEQYF
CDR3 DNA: TGTGCCATCAGTGACATGGAGGAGCAGTACTTC

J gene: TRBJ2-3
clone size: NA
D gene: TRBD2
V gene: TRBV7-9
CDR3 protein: CASSLGHGGRSGTDTQYF
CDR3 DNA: TGTGCCAGCAGCTTAGGTCATGGCGGGAGGTCGGGCACAGATACGCAGTATTTT

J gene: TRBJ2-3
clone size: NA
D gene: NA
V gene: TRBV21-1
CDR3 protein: CASSGSGTSGGGTDTQYF
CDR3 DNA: TGTGCCAGCAGCGGATCCGGGACTAGCGGGGGGGGCACAGATACGCAGTATTTT

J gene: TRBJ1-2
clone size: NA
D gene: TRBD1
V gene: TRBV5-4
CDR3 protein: CASSLATGGESGYGYTF
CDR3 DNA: TGTGCCAGCAGCCTAGCCACAGGGGGCGAGAGTGGCTATGGCTACACCTTC

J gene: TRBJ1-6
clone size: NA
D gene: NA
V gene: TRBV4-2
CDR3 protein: CASSQDRAGGNSPLHF
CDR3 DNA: TGTGCCAGCAGCCAAGATAGGGCTGGGGGGAATTCACCCCTCCACTTT

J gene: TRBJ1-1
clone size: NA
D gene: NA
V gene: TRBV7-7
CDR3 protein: CASSEDRNTEAFF
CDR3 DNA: TGTGCTAGCAGCGAAGACAGAAACACTGAAGCTTTCTTT

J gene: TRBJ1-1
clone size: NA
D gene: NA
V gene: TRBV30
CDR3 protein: CAWSSSREVNTEAFF
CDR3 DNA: TGTGCCTGGAGTAGTAGCAGGGAAGTGAACACTGAAGCTTTCTTT

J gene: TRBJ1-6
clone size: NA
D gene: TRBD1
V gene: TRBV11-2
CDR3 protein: CASSLAFRDRILNSPLHF
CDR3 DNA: TGTGCCAGCAGCTTAGCATTCCGGGACAGAATCCTTAATTCACCCCTCCACTTT

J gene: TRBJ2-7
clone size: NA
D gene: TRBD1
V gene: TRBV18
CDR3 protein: CASSTGAEQYF
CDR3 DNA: TGTGCCAGCTCGACAGGGGCCGAGCAGTACTTC

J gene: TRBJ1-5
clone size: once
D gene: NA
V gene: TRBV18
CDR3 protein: CASSLSGQNYQPQHF
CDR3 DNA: TGTGCCAGCTCGCTATCGGGACAAAATTATCAGCCCCAGCATTTT